What follows is one TCR beta chain and its context. The antigen remains undetermined. V gave up 2 bases and J gave up 6 bases; unmatched junction bases: 5. Germline V lookup: CDR1 MNHEY, CDR2 SVGAGI. The CDR3 has 15 amino acids. The data were taken from a study of lymphopenia after photon versus proton radiotherapy. Findings of the study overall: Larger post-nadir TCR diversity loss correlated inversely with survival in deceased patients. Post-nadir diversity loss with photons came from oligoclonal expansion, particularly CD8+ Temra cells. Under photons, naive T cells and diversity fell while effector/memory populations rose. Survival link was tested only in deceased patients; proton benefit remains a possibility.

Only in-frame clones appear in the TCRdb table, and some are missing; sequencing was by immunoSEQ multiplex PCR. This sample carries about 26,000 clones, roughly 90% of them seen once, and the ten largest clones take less than 0.9%. The chain joins TRBV6-5 to TRBJ1-4; 8 bases are shared with TRBD1. This sequence originates from a woman between 45 and 60 years old with cholangiocarcinoma. The input for sequencing was peripheral blood, taken from a patient treated with photon-based radiotherapy. In DNA, the CDR3 is TGTGCCAGCAGTTACGGAGGACAGGGCGATGAAAAACTGTTTTTT. Translating it yields CASSYGGQGDEKLFF.